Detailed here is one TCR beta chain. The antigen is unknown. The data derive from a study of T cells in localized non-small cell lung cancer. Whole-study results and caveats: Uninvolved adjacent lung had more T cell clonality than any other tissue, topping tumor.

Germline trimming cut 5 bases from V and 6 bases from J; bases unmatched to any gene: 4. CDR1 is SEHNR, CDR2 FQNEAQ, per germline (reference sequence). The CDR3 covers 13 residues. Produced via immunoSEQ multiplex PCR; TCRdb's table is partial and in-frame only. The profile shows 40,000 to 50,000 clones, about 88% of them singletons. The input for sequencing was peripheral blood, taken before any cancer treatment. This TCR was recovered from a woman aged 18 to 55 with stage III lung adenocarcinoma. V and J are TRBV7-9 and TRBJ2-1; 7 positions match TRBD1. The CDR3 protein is CASSRGGFNEQFF. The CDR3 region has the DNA TGTGCCAGCAGCCGAGGGGGCTTCAATGAGCAGTTCTTC.